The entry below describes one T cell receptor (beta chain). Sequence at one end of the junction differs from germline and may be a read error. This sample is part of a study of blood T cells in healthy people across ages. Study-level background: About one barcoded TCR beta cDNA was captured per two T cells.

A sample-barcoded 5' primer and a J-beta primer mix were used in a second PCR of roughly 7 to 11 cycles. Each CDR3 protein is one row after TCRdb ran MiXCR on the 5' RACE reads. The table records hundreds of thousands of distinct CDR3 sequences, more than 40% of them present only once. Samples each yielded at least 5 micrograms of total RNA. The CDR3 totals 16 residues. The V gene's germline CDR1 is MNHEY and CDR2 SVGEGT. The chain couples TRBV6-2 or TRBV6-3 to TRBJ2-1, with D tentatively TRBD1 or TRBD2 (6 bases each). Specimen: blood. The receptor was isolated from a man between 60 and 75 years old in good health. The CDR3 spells CTSTHPGARSYNERFF. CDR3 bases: TGTACCAGCACTCACCCGGGGGCGCGGTCCTACAATGAGCGGTTCTTC.